This T cell receptor beta chain was captured by sequencing in a study of T cell responses to AZD1222 COVID-19 vaccine. Whole-study results and caveats: Following two doses of AZD1222, Spike-specific TCR breadth and depth rose. Researchers report vaccine-associated CD4 TCRs spanning spike, with dominance at 160-218 and 743-854. There were mostly white British donors and more females than males, and clonal diversity was possibly underestimated. Only six people who got AZD1222 tested seropositive at baseline.

The ends were cut back, 9 bases at V and 3 bases at J, with 9 bases in the middle. CDR3 length: 13 amino acids. Looked up from germline, CDR1 is SGHTA and CDR2 is FQGTGA. Some clones are missing from TCRdb's copy, which holds only in-frame ones; the method was immunoSEQ multiplex PCR. The sample lists about 140,000 clones, 80% to 95% occurring once. Remarks on this clone: Antigen: not known.

This clonotype was obtained from an adult who received the AZD1222 COVID-19 vaccine. This rearrangement joins TRBV7-3 to TRBJ2-6, with unresolved D. Specimen: peripheral blood, collected 28 days after the second AZD1222 dose. CDR3: CASSDGGANVLTF. CDR3 coding DNA: TGTGCCAGTTCGGATGGTGGGGCCAACGTCCTGACTTTC.